This T cell receptor beta chain was captured by sequencing in a study of cytomegalovirus exposure and HLA in healthy donors. Primers included in the PCR were 60 Vbeta and 13 Jbeta primers. Per the study methods: Roughly 11 million of the roughly 80 million unique TCR beta chains counted in a later analysis were shared. Here immunoSEQ multiplex PCR was the method, and the copy in TCRdb shows in-frame clones only, minus some. The V and J calls and clone size come from that table; D and trimming were worked out from the DNA. The sample holds 150,000 to 200,000 clones. A word on this clone: Its target is not known.

Whole-study findings and limits: An analysis done earlier found most TCR beta V segments productive about 87% or about 30% of the time. Accurate prediction of most subjects' HLA-A and HLA-B alleles from TCR beta sequences was reported. Later analysis found that TCR beta chains associated with HLA were more clonally expanded than other, equally common chains.

Sequencing was carried out using PBMCs. The receptor was derived from a woman aged 55-69 years in good health and CMV-seronegative.

The CDR3 loop is CASSTGTGYNSPLHF. As DNA, the CDR3 is TGTGCCAGCAGCACCGGGACAGGGTATAATTCACCCCTCCACTTT. V and J are TRBV7-9 and TRBJ1-6; 9 bases align to TRBD1. The CDR3 sequence is 15 residues long. Germline CDR1 is SEHNR and CDR2 is FQNEAQ (reference sequence). After removal of 5 bases from V and 4 bases from J, the junction contained 3 bases not matched to a gene.